This T cell receptor (beta chain) came from a study of blood T cell repertoires in COVID-19. Study overall: PBMCs, B-cell-depleted T cells, or T cells were the source of the cDNA or gDNA that made up the material.

The CDR3 is made up of 14 amino acids. Unmatched junction bases numbered 8, after V lost 6 bases and J lost 5 bases. Looked up from germline, CDR1 is LNHDA and CDR2 is SQIVND (reference sequence). Clones were sequenced by immunoSEQ multiplex PCR, and TCRdb holds only the in-frame ones, with some missing. The repertoire holds about 98,000 clones, with around 90% as singletons. The specimen sequenced was peripheral blood. The chain has TRBV19 and TRBJ2-3, with 7 bases matching TRBD1. This clonotype was obtained from a man aged 50-59 years with active COVID-19. CDR3 bases: TGTGCCAGTAGCCTCGACAGGGCGGAAGATACGCAGTATTTT. It is translated as CASSLDRAEDTQYF. The full variable domain, rest sourced from reference TRBV19 and TRBJ2-3, is DGGITQSPKYLFRKEGQNVTLSCEQNLNHDAMYWYRQDPGQGLRLIYYSQIVNDFQKGDIAEGYSVSREKKESFPLTVTSAQKNPTAFYLCASSLDRAEDTQYFGPGTRLTVL.